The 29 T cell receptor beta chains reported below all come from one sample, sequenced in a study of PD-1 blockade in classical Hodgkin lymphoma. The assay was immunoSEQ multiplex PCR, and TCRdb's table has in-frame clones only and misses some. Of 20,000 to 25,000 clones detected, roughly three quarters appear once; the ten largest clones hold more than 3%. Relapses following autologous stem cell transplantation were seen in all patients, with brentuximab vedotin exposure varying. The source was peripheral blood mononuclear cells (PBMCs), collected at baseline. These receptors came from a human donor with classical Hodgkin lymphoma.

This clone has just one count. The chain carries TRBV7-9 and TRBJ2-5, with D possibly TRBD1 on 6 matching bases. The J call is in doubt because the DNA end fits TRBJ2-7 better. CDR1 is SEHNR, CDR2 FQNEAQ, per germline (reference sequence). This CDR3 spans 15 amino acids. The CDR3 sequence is CASSHREVSSYEQYF. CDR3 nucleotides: TGTGCCAGCAGCCACAGGGAAGTAAGCTCCTACGAGCAGTACTTC.

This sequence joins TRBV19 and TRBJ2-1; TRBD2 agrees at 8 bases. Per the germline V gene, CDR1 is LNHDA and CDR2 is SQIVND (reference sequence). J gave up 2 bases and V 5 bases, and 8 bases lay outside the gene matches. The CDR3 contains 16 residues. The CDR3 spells CASSDVAGLAYNEQFF. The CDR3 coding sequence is TGTGCCAGTAGTGATGTCGCGGGACTAGCCTACAATGAGCAGTTCTTC.

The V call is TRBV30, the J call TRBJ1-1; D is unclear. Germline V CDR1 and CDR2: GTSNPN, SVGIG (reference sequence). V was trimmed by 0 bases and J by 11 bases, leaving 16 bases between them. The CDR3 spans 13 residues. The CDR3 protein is CAWSVPITGGAFF. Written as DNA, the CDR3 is TGTGCCTGGAGTGTTCCGATTACGGGCGGCGCTTTCTTT.

This chain's CDR3 is CASSLALGQGSDTQYF. CDR3 coding DNA: TGTGCCAGCAGCTTAGCGCTTGGACAGGGTTCAGATACGCAGTATTTT. The genes are TRBV7-6 and TRBJ2-3; 8 bases are shared with TRBD1. Germline values: CDR1 SGHVS, CDR2 FNYEAQ. The trim removed 0 bases at V and 4 bases at J, leaving 6 bases unmatched. CDR3 length equals 16 residues. The full variable domain, completed using reference TRBV7-6 and TRBJ2-3, is GAGVSQSPRYKVTKRGQDVALRCDPISGHVSLYWYRQALGQGPEFLTYFNYEAQQDKSGLPNDRFSAERPEGSISTLTIQRTEQRDSAMYRCASSLALGQGSDTQYFGPGTRLTVL.

The CDR3 region is CASRRTGDYGYTF. In DNA form, the CDR3 reads TGTGCCAGTCGACGGACAGGGGACTATGGCTACACCTTC. The chain links TRBV19 to TRBJ1-2; 9 bases line up with TRBD1. With 8 bases clipped from V and 3 bases from J, the junction kept 4 bases outside the gene matches. The length of the CDR3 is 13 residues. Germline-derived CDR1 and CDR2 are LNHDA and SQIVND (reference sequence).

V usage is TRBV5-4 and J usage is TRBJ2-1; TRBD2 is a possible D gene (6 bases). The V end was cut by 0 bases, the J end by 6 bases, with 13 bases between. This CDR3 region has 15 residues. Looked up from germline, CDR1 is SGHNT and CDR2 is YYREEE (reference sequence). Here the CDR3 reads CASSLGEVGTNEQFF. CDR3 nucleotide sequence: TGTGCCAGCAGCTTGGGGGAGGTTGGCACCAATGAGCAGTTCTTC.

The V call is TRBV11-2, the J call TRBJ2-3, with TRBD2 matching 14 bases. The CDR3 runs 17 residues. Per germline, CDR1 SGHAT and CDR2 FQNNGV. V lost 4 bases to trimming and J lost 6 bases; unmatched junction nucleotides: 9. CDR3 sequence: CASSSGLAGGRLDTQYF. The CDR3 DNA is TGTGCCAGCAGCTCCGGACTAGCGGGGGGCCGACTGGATACGCAGTATTTT.

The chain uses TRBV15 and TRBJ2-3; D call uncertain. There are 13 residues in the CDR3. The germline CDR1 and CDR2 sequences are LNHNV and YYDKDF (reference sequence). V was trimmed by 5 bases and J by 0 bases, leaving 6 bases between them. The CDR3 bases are TGTGCCACCAGCGTCCCTAGCACAGATACGCAGTATTTT. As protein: CATSVPSTDTQYF.

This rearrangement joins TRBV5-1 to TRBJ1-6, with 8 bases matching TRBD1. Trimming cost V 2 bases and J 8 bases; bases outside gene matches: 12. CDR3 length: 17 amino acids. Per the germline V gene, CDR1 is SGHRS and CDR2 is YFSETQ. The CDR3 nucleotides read TGCGCCAGCAGCTTCACCGCGACAGGGGCGGAGGATTCACCCCTCCACTTT. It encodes CASSFTATGAEDSPLHF.

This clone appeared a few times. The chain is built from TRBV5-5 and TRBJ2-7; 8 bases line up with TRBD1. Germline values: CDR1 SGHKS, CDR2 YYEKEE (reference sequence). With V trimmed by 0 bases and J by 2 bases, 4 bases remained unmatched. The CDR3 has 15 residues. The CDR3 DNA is TGTGCCAGCAGCTTGGCCCACAGGGGGACCTACGAGCAGTACTTC. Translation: CASSLAHRGTYEQYF.

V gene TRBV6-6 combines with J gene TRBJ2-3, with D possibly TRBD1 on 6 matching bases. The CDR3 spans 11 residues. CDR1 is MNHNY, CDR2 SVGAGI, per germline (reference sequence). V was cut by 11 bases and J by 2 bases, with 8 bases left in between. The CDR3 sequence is CASGATDTQYF. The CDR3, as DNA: TGTGCCTCAGGGGCCACAGATACGCAGTATTTT.

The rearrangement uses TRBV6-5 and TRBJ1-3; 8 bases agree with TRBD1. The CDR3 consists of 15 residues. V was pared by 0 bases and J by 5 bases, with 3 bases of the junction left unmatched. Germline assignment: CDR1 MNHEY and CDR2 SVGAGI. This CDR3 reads CASSYSWTGRNTIYF. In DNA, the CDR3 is TGTGCCAGCAGTTACTCGTGGACAGGGCGAAACACCATATATTTT.

CDR3 protein: CAISWSGGDQETQYF. CDR3 DNA: TGTGCCATCAGTTGGAGCGGGGGGGACCAAGAGACCCAGTACTTC. The genes are TRBV10-3 and TRBJ2-5, with 10 bases lining up with TRBD2. Germline trimming cut 5 bases from V and 0 bases from J; bases unmatched to any gene: 3. The CDR3 consists of 15 residues. Germline lookup yields CDR1 ENHRY and CDR2 SYGVKD.

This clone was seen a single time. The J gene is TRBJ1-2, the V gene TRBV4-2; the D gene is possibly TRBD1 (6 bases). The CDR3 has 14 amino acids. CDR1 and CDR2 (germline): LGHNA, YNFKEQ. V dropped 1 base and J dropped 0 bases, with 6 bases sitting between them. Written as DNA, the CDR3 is TGTGCCAGCAGCCAAGGACAGGCTAACTATGGCTACACCTTC. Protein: CASSQGQANYGYTF.

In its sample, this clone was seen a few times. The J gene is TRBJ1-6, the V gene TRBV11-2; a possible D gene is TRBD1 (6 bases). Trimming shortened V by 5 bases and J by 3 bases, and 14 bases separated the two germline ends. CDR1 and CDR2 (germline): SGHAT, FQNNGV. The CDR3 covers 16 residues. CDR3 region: CASSHSRQDYNSPLHF. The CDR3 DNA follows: TGTGCCAGCAGCCATTCTCGACAGGACTATAATTCACCCCTCCACTTT.

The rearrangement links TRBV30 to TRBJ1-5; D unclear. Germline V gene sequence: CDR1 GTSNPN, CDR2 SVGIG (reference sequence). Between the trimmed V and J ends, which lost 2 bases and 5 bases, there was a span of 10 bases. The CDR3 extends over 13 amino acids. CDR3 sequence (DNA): TGTGCCTGGAGTAAAGGACCCGATCAGCCCCAGCATTTT. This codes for CAWSKGPDQPQHF.

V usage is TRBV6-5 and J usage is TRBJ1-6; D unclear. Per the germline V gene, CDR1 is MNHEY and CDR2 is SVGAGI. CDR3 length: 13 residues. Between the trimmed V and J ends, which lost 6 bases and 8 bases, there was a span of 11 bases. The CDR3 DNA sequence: TGTGCCAGCAGGGGTGGAGCCTATTCACCCCTCCACTTT. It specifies CASRGGAYSPLHF.

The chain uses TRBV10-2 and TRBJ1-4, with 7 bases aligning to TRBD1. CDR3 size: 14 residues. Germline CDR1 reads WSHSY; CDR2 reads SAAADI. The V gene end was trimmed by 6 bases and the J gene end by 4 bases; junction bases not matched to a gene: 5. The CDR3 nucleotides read TGCGCCAGCAGCCCCGGGACAGTTAATGAAAAACTGTTTTTT. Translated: CASSPGTVNEKLFF.

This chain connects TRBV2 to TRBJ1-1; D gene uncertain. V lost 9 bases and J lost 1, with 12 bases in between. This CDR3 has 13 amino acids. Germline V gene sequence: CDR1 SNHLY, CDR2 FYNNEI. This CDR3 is CARLELGNTEAFF. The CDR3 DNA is TGTGCCAGATTGGAACTAGGGAACACTGAAGCTTTCTTT.

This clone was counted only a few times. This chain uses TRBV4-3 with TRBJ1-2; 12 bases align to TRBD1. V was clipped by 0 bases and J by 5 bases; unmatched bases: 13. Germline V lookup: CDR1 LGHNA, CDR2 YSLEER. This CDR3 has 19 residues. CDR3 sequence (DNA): TGCGCCAGCAGCCAAGATATGGGGACAGGGGGCTGGCCTGAGTATGGCTACACCTTC. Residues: CASSQDMGTGGWPEYGYTF.

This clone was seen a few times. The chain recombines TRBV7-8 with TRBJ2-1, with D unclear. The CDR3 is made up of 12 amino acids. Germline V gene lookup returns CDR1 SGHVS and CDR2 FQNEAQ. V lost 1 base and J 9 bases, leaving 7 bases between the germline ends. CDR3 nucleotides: TGTGCCAGCAGCTTAGTATGGTTTGAGCAGTTCTTC. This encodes CASSLVWFEQFF.

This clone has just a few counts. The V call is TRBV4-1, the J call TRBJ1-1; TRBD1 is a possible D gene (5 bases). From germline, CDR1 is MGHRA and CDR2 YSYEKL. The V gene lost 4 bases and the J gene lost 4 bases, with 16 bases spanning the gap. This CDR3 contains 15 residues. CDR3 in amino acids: CASSLPRRGGTEAFF. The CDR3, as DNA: TGCGCCAGCAGCCTCCCGCGGAGGGGCGGCACTGAAGCTTTCTTT.

For the CDR3, the DNA is TGCGCCAGCAGCTCCATGGGGACAGGCTCCGGGGAGCTGTTTTTT. This sequence encodes CASSSMGTGSGELFF. This chain links TRBV5-1 with TRBJ2-2; 8 nucleotides line up with TRBD1. The V gene end was trimmed by 3 bases and the J gene end by 6 bases; junction bases not matched to a gene: 7. This CDR3 spans 15 amino acids. Germline V gives CDR1 SGHRS, CDR2 YFSETQ.

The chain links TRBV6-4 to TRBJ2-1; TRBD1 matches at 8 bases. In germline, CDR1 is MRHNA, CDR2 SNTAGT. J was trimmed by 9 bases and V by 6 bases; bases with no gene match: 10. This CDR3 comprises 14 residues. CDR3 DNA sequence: TGTGCCAGCAGCGATCAGGGGGCCCTCAGTGAGCAGTTCTTC. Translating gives CASSDQGALSEQFF.

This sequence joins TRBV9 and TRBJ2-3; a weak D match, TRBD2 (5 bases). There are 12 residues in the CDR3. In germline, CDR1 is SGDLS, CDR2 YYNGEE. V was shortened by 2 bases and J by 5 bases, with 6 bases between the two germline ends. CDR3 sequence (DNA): TGTGCCAGCAGCGTCGGAGGAGATACGCAGTATTTT. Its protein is CASSVGGDTQYF.

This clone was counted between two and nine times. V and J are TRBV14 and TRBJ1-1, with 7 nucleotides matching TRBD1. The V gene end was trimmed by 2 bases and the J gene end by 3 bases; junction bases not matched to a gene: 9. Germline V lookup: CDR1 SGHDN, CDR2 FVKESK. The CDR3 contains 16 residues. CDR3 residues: CASSQRGGQIDTEAFF. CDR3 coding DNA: TGTGCCAGCAGCCAAAGGGGGGGACAGATTGACACTGAAGCTTTCTTT.

The CDR3 region is CASSQDIGGGNTIYF. Here the CDR3 DNA reads TGCGCCAGCAGCCAAGATATTGGAGGGGGAAACACCATATATTTT. The rearrangement uses TRBV4-3 and TRBJ1-3; D remains unclear. The V end lost 0 bases, the J end lost 4 bases, and 10 bases lay between the germline ends. CDR3 size: 15 residues. CDR1 is LGHNA, CDR2 YSLEER, per germline.

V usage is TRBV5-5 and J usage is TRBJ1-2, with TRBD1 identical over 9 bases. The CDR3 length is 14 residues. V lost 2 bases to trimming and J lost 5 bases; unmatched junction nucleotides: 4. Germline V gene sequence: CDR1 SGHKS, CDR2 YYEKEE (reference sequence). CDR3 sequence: CASSFRDREYGYTF. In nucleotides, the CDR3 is TGTGCCAGCAGCTTTAGGGACAGGGAGTATGGCTACACCTTC. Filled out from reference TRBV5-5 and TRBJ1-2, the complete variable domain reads DAGVTQSPTHLIKTRGQQVTLRCSPISGHKSVSWYQQVLGQGPQFIFQYYEKEERGRGNFPDRFSARQFPNYSSELNVNALLLGDSALYLCASSFRDREYGYTFGSGTRLTVV.

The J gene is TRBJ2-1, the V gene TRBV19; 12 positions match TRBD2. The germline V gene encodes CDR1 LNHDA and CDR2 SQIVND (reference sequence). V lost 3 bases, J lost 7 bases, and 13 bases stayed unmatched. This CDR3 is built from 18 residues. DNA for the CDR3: TGTGCCAGTAGTATTATCAAGGCTAGCGGGGGGGCTTGGAATGAGCAGTTCTTC. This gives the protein CASSIIKASGGAWNEQFF.